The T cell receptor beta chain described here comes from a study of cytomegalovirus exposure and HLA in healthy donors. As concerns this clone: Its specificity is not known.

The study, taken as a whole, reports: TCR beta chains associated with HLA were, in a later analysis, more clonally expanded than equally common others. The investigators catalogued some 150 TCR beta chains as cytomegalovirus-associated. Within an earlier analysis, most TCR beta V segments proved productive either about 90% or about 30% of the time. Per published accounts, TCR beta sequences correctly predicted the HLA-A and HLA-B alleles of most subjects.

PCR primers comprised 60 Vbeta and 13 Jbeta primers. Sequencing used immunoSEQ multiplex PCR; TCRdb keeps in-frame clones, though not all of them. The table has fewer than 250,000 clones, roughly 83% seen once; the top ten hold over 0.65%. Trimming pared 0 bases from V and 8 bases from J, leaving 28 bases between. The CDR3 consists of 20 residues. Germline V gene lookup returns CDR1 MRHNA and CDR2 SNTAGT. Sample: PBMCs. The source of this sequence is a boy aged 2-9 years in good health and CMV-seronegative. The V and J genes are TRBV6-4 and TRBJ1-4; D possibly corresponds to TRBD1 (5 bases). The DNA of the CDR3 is TGTGCCAGCAGTGACTCAAACGGGGAGTATTCGCGGGGGTTGTACGAAAAACTGTTTTTT. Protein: CASSDSNGEYSRGLYEKLFF.